This section outlines one T cell receptor (beta chain) sequence together with its context. The sample originates from a study of CD8 T cells in Susac syndrome. CD8+ and CD4+ T cells were negatively isolated; TEMRA cells were FACS-enriched. The V and J ends lost 4 bases and 7 bases, in that order; junction bases with no gene match: 14. Germline CDR1 reads SGHRS; CDR2 reads YFSETQ. There are 15 residues in the CDR3. cDNA came from roughly 0.47 to 1 ug RNA primed by random hexamers. By means of immunoSEQ multiplex PCR, TCR beta CDR3 spanning 54 Vbeta and 13 Jbeta underwent amplification. TCRdb ran MiXCR on the immunoSEQ multiplex PCR reads and lists one entry per CDR3 protein. The data contain 150,000 or so distinct CDR3 sequences, around 93% of them singletons.

The chain recombines TRBV5-1 with TRBJ2-7; TRBD2 matches at 7 bases. The receptor was isolated from a human donor in good health. Sequencing was carried out using CD4+ T cells from PBMCs. The CDR3: CASSLWERGYGEQYF. CDR3 nucleotides: TGCGCCAGCAGCCTCTGGGAGCGGGGTTATGGAGAGCAGTACTTC. The whole variable domain, filled in from reference TRBV5-1 and TRBJ2-7, reads KAGVTQTPRYLIKTRGQQVTLSCSPISGHRSVSWYQQTPGQGLQFLFEYFSETQRNKGNFPGRFSGRQFSNSRSEMNVSTLELGDSALYLCASSLWERGYGEQYFGPGTRLTVT.